The TCR beta chain under discussion was sequenced for a study of cytotoxic CD8 clonotypes in ibrutinib-treated CLL. This CDR3 is built from 15 residues. Germline V gives CDR1 MNHNS, CDR2 SASEGT. V lost 0 bases to trimming and J lost 2 bases, with 11 bases between them. Here immunoSEQ multiplex PCR was the method, and the copy in TCRdb shows in-frame clones only, minus some. The sample lists roughly 300,000 clones; 70% to 80% were seen once. The chain carries TRBV6-1 and TRBJ2-7; D uncertain. The material sequenced was PBMCs, taken at disease progression, from a patient treated with ibrutinib. The receptor's source is a human donor with chronic lymphocytic leukemia. This CDR3 is CASSEATEVPYEQYF. CDR3 bases: TGTGCCAGCAGTGAAGCAACAGAAGTTCCCTACGAGCAGTACTTC.